This TCR beta chain emerged from a study of T cell responses to AZD1222 COVID-19 vaccine. Turning to the study itself: Second-dose groups at about 4 or about 12 weeks were pooled. Regarding the study as a whole: A rise in Spike-specific TCR breadth and depth followed two AZD1222 doses. Regions 160-218 and 743-854 held dominance among vaccine-associated CD4 TCRs, which spanned spike.

Generated by immunoSEQ multiplex PCR, the TCRdb table keeps only in-frame clones and is missing some. The table shows roughly 180,000 clones, with around 90% occurring only once. This CDR3 has 15 amino acids. With 4 bases removed from V and 1 base from J, the gap between germline ends came to 13 bases. Germline CDR1 and CDR2: MNHEY and SMNVEV (reference sequence). On this clone itself: Its antigen is not identified.

The material was peripheral blood, obtained on day 0 of AZD1222 vaccination. This receptor was obtained from an adult in good health. The chain joins TRBV27 to TRBJ1-1, with D maybe TRBD1 (5 bases). CDR3 in amino acids: CASSSLGTGNTEAFF. CDR3 DNA sequence: TGTGCCAGCAGTTCTCTGGGAACAGGGAACACTGAAGCTTTCTTT.